In its sample, the clone carrying this T cell receptor beta chain was seen once. Its antigen remains unknown. This sample is drawn from a study of T cells in Graves' hyperthyroidism and ophthalmopathy. Overall study findings and caveats: A 13 V-J signature model discriminated ophthalmopathy versus stable hyperthyroidism.

Amplification yielded TCR beta CDR3 regions, with RNA transcripts as the source. The HTBI primer set served for first-round RT-PCR of the TCR CDR3. TCRdb called the multiplex PCR reads again in MiXCR, with one record for every CDR3 protein. The sample lists 50,000 to 75,000 distinct CDR3 sequences; roughly 52% were seen once. Among ophthalmopathy patients, the Clinical Activity Score reached at least 3, the NOSPECS grade reached at least 4, and duration remained under 3 months. Diagnostic assessment was based on clinical symptoms, serum thyroxine and TRAb, thyroid ultrasound and orbital computed tomography. The source of the PBMCs was less than 12 ml of fresh peripheral blood. The CDR3 covers 14 residues. Germline loops: CDR1 SGHTA, CDR2 FQGNSA. Trimming left V 0 bases short and J 3 bases short, with 7 bases between.

Sequencing was done on a sample of blood. The receptor's source is a woman aged 25 to 39 with Graves' ophthalmopathy. The chain has TRBV7-2 and TRBJ2-3, with D unresolved. The CDR3 DNA is TGTGCCAGCAGCTTAGCCGTCCGGACAGATACGCAGTATTTT. Protein: CASSLAVRTDTQYF.